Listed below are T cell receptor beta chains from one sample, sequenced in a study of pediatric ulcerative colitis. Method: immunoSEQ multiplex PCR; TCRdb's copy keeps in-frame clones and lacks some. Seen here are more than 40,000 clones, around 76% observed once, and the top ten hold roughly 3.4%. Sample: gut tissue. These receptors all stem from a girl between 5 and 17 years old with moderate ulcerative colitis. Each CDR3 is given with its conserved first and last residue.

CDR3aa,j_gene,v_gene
CASSLSRGQPQHF,TRBJ1-5,TRBV7-8
CASSPGLAASQETQYF,TRBJ2-5,TRBV5-1
CASSSRGATGLDEQFF,TRBJ2-1,TRBV6-5
CASSIGGHRQETQYF,TRBJ2-5,TRBV19
CSARTDQETQYF,TRBJ2-5,TRBV29-1
CASSADEETEAFF,TRBJ1-1,TRBV18
CASSPGPRGAEQYF,TRBJ2-7,TRBV7-2
CASSQGDPTDTQYF,TRBJ2-3,TRBV4-1
CASRPRLVGPQYF,TRBJ2-3,TRBV7-9
CAYTGTGPYEQYF,TRBJ2-7,TRBV5-4
CASSFSGTPSYEQYF,TRBJ2-7,TRBV27
CASSQPRGFGETQYF,TRBJ2-5,TRBV14
CASHSSDGSPLHF,TRBJ1-6,TRBV18
CASSFRDSFIYEQYF,TRBJ2-7,TRBV7-2
CASSRSGGPDTQYF,TRBJ2-3,TRBV5-5
CASSQRATGDEQYF,TRBJ2-7,TRBV6-1
CASSLTGISYEQYF,TRBJ2-7,TRBV5-1
CASREVGGRQWEQYF,TRBJ2-7,TRBV28
CASTLGGIEYSPLHF,TRBJ1-6,TRBV6-1
CASSEPPHNYGYTF,TRBJ1-2,TRBV6-1
CASSLDVGGGNTIYF,TRBJ1-3,TRBV5-1
CASSLETQPQHF,TRBJ1-5,TRBV28
CASDRGSGANVLTF,TRBJ2-6,TRBV2
CASSVAPGASGADTQYF,TRBJ2-3,TRBV9
CASSLITGTEQYF,TRBJ2-7,TRBV19
CASTSTGLYGYTF,TRBJ1-2,TRBV25-1
CSVDRGGTDTQYF,TRBJ2-3,TRBV29-1
CASSRDNEQFF,TRBJ2-1,TRBV9
CASSLDKGAGGYTF,TRBJ1-2,TRBV11-2
CASRTQSGANVLTF,TRBJ2-6,TRBV5-5
CASSSHSYTSTDTQYF,TRBJ2-3,TRBV27
CASSAGGNNYGYTF,TRBJ1-2,TRBV2
CASSYGAGPTYGYTF,TRBJ1-2,TRBV6-5
CASSLAGSYGYTF,TRBJ1-2,TRBV7-2
CASSQETTPNYPYEQYF,TRBJ2-7,TRBV4-2
CASSSPTDSLSNQPQHF,TRBJ1-5,TRBV28
CASGQLPGQGPSNYGYTF,TRBJ1-2,TRBV12-5
CASSSGPFQETQYF,TRBJ2-5,TRBV7-7
CASSSSQGYEQYF,TRBJ2-7,TRBV6-5
CASSQEGNRGRGETQYF,TRBJ2-5,TRBV4-2
CASSLRGTLQGGYTF,TRBJ1-2,TRBV5-6
CAISESTKGPNYGYTF,TRBJ1-2,TRBV10-3
CASSRDRVGEKLFF,TRBJ1-4,TRBV25-1
CASSERWEELFF,TRBJ2-2,TRBV6-1
CASSLLGGFGTDTQYF,TRBJ2-3,TRBV18
CASSYSSGDYYGYTF,TRBJ1-2,TRBV7-9
CASSIGDRGTEAFF,TRBJ1-1,TRBV19
CAWSGSTGEGYTF,TRBJ1-2,TRBV30
CASSEAVGLNTGELFF,TRBJ2-2,TRBV6-1
CASSSLDRDGEQFF,TRBJ2-1,TRBV28
CATSSGQGLNTEAFF,TRBJ1-1,TRBV15